The clone carrying this TCR beta chain came up a few times. No antigen is known for it. This record comes from a study of OX40 agonist ivuxolimab in advanced cancers. Study as a whole: Patient treatment consisted of intravenous ivuxolimab administration every 2 weeks at 0.01 to 10 mg/kg. Partial response was recorded in three patients: one hepatocellular carcinoma and two cutaneous melanoma cases. Findings and caveats of the study: At 0.1 to 3.0 mg/kg and by week 6, CD4+ and CD8+ T cells in the blood had expanded clonally. CD8+ T cells averaged more expanded clones than CD4+.

The junction had 13 bases not matched to a gene; V was cut back by 5 bases and J by 7 bases. Looked up from germline, CDR1 is SGHAT and CDR2 is FQNNGV. The CDR3 sequence is 17 residues long. The repertoire was sequenced with immunoSEQ multiplex PCR; TCRdb's copy has only in-frame clones and lacks some. This repertoire shows over 30,000 clones, roughly four fifths found once; its top ten account for around 2%. The V call is TRBV11-2, the J call TRBJ2-1, with 11 bases lining up with TRBD2. Sequencing was performed on CD4+ or CD8+ T cells sorted from blood, taken in a trial of the OX40 agonist ivuxolimab. The TCR was taken from an adult with an advanced solid tumor such as melanoma, head and neck, liver or kidney cancer. This CDR3 is CASSRTPTTSGRNEQFF. CDR3 in DNA: TGTGCCAGCAGCCGAACCCCCACAACTAGCGGGAGAAATGAGCAGTTCTTC. The entire variable domain, with the rest obtained from reference TRBV11-2 and TRBJ2-1, is as follows: EAGVAQSPRYKIIEKRQSVAFWCNPISGHATLYWYQQILGQGPKLLIQFQNNGVVDDSQLPKDRFSAERLKGVDSTLKIQPAKLEDSAVYLCASSRTPTTSGRNEQFFGPGTRLTVL.